This T cell receptor (beta chain) comes out of a study of shared clonotypes between healthy human individuals. Turning to the study itself: CD4 naive cells filled three plates per donor, CD4 memory three, CD8 naive two and CD8 memory one.

CD45RO-negative CD8 cells positively selected for CCR7 made up the naive population, which excluded terminally differentiated effector memory CD45RA+ cells. The protocol was immunoSEQ multiplex PCR, while the TCRdb copy is restricted to in-frame clones and leaves out a portion. Among millions of clones listed, around 93% were seen once. Germline V lookup: CDR1 SGHTA, CDR2 FQGNSA. V was shortened by 2 bases and J by 0 bases, with 12 bases between the two germline ends. The CDR3 runs to 16 residues. The J gene is TRBJ2-3, the V gene TRBV7-2; D not certain. This receptor was obtained from a man between 18 and 29 years old in good health. Some clones in this sample may be carry-over from other donors' samples. Sequencing used naive CD8+ T cells from PBMCs. CDR3 amino acids: CASSLRVAASTDTQYF. CDR3 bases: TGTGCCAGCAGCTTAAGGGTAGCAGCTAGCACAGATACGCAGTATTTT.